This TCR beta chain emerged from a study of OX40 agonist ivuxolimab in advanced cancers. Across the study: Anti-PD-1, anti-PD-L1 or anti-CTLA-4 therapy given earlier was allowed, and approximately 40% had some.

TCRdb keeps only in-frame clones here, not all; method: immunoSEQ multiplex PCR. The repertoire holds fewer than 20,000 clones, with around three quarters as singletons. The CDR3 totals 18 residues. This clone was counted once. V is TRBV21-1 and J is TRBJ2-1; TRBD2 is the table's D call, not checked against the DNA. TRBV21-1 is marked as a pseudogene. The sample was CD4+ or CD8+ T cells sorted from blood, taken in a trial of the OX40 agonist ivuxolimab. This TCR was sampled from an adult with an advanced solid tumor such as melanoma, head and neck, liver or kidney cancer. The CDR3 reads CASSKEGCATSGYNEQFF. The CDR3 nucleotides read TGTGCCAGCAGCAAAGAGGGGTGTGCAACTAGCGGATACAATGAGCAGTTCTTC.